The present T cell receptor (beta chain) was sequenced within a study of TIL therapy for anti-PD-1-resistant metastatic lung cancer. About the study: By whole-exome sequencing, median non-synonymous tumor mutation burden was over 1.2 mutations per megabase.

Sequencing used immunoSEQ v3. The protocol was immunoSEQ multiplex PCR, while the TCRdb copy is restricted to in-frame clones and leaves out a portion. The sample has tens of thousands of clones, less than 75% seen once. Time point in this sample: pre-treatment sample, taken before nivolumab and TIL therapy. Tumor tissue came from excised metastases, mostly pleural nodules or supraclavicular lymph nodes. Enrollment ran from 2017 to early 2020. The CDR3 is made up of 16 amino acids. Trimming took 3 bases from V and 2 from J; bases not matched to a gene: 7. The germline CDR1 and CDR2 sequences are SGDLS and YYNGEE.

Material: tumor tissue, obtained at baseline. This sequence joins TRBV9 and TRBJ1-5; 8 nucleotides line up with TRBD1. The clonotype comes from a person between 30 and 79 years old with non-small cell lung cancer. CDR3 sequence (DNA): TGTGCCAGCAGCGGAAGTGACAGGGGAGGCAATCAGCCCCAGCATTTT. It encodes CASSGSDRGGNQPQHF.